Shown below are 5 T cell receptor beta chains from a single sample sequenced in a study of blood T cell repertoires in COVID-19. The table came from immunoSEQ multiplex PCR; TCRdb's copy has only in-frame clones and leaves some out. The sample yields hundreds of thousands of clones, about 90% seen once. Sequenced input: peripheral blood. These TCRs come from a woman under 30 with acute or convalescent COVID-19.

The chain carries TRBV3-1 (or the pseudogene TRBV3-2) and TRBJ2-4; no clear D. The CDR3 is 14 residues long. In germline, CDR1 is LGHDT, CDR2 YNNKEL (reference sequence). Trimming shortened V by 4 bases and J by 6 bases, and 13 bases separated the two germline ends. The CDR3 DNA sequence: TGTGCCAGCAGCCTCACCCTCGGGTTAAACATTCAGTACTTC. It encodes CASSLTLGLNIQYF.

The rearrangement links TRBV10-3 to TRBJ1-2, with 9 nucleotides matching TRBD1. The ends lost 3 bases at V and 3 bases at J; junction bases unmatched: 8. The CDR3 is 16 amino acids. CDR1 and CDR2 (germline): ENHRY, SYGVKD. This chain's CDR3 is CAISDPRTGEDYGYTF. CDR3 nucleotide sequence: TGTGCCATCAGTGATCCACGGACAGGGGAAGACTATGGCTACACCTTC.

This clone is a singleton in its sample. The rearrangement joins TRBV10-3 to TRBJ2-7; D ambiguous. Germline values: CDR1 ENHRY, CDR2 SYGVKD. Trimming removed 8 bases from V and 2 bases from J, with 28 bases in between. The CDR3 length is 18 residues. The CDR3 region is CAIAPVAARPILPYEQYF. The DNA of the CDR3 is TGTGCCATCGCGCCGGTGGCAGCTAGGCCTATCCTTCCCTACGAGCAGTACTTC.

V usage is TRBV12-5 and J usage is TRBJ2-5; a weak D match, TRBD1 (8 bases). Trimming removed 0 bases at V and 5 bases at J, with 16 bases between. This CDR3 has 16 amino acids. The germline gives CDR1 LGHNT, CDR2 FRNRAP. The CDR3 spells CASGLVQGGPGETQYF. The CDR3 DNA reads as TGTGCTAGTGGTTTGGTACAGGGGGGGCCTGGGGAGACCCAGTACTTC.

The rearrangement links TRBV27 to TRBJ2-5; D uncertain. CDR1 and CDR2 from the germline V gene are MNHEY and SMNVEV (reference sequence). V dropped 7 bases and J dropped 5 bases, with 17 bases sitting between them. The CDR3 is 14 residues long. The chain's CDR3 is CASIPWRHRETQYF. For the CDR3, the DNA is TGTGCCAGCATACCGTGGCGACATAGGGAGACCCAGTACTTC.